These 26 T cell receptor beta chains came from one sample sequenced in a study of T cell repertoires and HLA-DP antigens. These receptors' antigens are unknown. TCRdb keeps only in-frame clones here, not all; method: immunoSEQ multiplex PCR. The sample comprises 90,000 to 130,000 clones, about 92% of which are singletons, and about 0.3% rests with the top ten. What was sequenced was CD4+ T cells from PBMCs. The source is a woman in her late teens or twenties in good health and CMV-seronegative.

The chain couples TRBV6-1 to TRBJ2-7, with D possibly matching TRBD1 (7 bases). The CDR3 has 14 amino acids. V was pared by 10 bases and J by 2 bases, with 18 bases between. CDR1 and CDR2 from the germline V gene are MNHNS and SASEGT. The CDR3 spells CATNRQGGPYEQYF. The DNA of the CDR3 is TGTGCCACAAATCGACAGGGAGGACCCTACGAGCAGTACTTC.

In DNA form, the CDR3 reads TGTGCCAGCAGCCTCAGACAGAATAATTCACCCCTCCACTTT. Amino acid sequence: CASSLRQNNSPLHF. The chain uses TRBV14 and TRBJ1-6, with a possible D match to TRBD1 (5 bases). From germline, CDR1 is SGHDN and CDR2 FVKESK. The CDR3 has 14 residues. V gave up 4 bases and J gave up 5 bases, with 9 bases separating them.

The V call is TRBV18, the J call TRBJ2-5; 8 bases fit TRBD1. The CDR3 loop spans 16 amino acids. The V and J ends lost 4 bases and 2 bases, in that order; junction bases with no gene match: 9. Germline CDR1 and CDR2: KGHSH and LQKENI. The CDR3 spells CASSLLIGQGQETQYF. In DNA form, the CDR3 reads TGTGCCAGCTCACTTCTGATCGGACAGGGACAAGAGACCCAGTACTTC.

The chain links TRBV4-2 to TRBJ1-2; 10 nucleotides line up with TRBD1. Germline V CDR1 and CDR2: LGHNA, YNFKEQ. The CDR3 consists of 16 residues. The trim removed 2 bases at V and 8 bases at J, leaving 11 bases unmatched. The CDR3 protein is CASSQKSRDRGNGYTF. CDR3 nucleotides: TGTGCCAGCAGCCAAAAGAGCCGGGACAGGGGTAACGGCTACACCTTC.

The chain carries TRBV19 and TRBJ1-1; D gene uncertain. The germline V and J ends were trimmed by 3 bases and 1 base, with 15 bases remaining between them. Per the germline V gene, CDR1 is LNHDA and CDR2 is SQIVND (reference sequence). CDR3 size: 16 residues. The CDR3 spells CASSIAGSRWNTEAFF. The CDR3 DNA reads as TGTGCCAGTAGTATTGCGGGCAGCAGGTGGAACACTGAAGCTTTCTTT.

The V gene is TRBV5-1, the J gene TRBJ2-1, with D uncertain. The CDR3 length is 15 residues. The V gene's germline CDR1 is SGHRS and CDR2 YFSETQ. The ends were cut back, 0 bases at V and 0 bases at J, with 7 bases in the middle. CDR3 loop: CASSLEASSYNEQFF. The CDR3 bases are TGCGCCAGCAGCTTGGAAGCGAGCTCCTACAATGAGCAGTTCTTC.

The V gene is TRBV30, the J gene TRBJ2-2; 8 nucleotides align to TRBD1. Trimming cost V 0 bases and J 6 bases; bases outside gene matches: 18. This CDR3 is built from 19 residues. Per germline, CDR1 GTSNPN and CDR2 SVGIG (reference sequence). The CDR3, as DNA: TGTGCCTGGAGTGTCAGGACAGGGCGGAGGGCCGTCGGGTCCGGGGAGCTGTTTTTT. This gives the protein CAWSVRTGRRAVGSGELFF.

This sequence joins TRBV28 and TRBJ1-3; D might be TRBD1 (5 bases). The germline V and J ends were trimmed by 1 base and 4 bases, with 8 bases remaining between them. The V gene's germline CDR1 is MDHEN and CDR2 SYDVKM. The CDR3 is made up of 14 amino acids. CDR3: CASSLSGLGNTIYF. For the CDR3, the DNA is TGTGCCAGCAGTTTATCAGGGCTGGGAAACACCATATATTTT.

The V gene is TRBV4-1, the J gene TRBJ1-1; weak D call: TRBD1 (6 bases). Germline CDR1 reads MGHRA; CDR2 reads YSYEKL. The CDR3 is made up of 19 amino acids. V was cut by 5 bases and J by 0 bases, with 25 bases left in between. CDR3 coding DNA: TGCGCCAGCAGCACAAACAGGGTCTATTATCAGAGCATGAACACTGAAGCTTTCTTT. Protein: CASSTNRVYYQSMNTEAFF.

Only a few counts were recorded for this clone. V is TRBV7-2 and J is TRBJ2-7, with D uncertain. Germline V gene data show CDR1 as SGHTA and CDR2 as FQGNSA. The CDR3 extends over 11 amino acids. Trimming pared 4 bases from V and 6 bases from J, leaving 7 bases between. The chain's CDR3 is CASSSQREQYF. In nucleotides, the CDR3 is TGTGCCAGCAGCTCCCAGCGCGAGCAGTACTTC.

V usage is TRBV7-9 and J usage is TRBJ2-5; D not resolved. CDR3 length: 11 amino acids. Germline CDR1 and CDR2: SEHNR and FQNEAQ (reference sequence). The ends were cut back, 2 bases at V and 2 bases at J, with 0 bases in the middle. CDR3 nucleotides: TGTGCCAGCAGCTTACAAGAGACCCAGTACTTC. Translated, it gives CASSLQETQYF.

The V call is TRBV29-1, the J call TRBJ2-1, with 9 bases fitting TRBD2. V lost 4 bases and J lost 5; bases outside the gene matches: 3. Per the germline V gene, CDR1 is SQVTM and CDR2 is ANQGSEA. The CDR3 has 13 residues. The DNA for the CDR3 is TGCAGCGTTGCTAGCGGGATGAACAATGAGCAGTTCTTC. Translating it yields CSVASGMNNEQFF.

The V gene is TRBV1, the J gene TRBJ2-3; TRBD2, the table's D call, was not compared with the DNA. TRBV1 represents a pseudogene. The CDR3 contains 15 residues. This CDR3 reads CTSSQEWAGPDTQYF. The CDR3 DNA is TGCACCAGCAGCCAAGAGTGGGCGGGGCCAGATACGCAGTATTTT.

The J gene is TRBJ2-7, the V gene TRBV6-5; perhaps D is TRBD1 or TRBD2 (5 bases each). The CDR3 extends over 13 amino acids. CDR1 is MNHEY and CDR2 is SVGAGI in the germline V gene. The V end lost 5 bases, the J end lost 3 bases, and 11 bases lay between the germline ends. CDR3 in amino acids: CASSPPGRYEQYV. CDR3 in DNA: TGTGCCAGCAGTCCCCCGGGACGCTACGAGCAGTACGTC.

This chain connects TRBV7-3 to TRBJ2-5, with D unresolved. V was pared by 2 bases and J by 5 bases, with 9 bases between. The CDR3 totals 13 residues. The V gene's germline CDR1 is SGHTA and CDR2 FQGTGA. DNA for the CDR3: TGTGCCAGCAGCTTATTGGGGTGGGAGACCCAGTACTTC. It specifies CASSLLGWETQYF.

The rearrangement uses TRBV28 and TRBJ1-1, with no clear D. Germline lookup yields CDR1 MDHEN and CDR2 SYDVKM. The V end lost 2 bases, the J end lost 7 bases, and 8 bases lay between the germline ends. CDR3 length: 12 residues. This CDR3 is CASSLGVGEAFF. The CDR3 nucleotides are TGTGCCAGCAGTTTAGGGGTAGGTGAAGCTTTCTTT. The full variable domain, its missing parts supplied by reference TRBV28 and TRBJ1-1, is DVKVTQSSRYLVKRTGEKVFLECVQDMDHENMFWYRQDPGLGLRLIYFSYDVKMKEKGDIPEGYSVSREKKERFSLILESASTNQTSMYLCASSLGVGEAFFGQGTRLTVV.

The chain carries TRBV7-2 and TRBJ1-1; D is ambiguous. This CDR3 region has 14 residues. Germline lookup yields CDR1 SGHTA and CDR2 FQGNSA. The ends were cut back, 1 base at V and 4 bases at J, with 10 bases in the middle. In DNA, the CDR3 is TGTGCCAGCAGCTTAGGGGTGAGGAGCACTGAAGCTTTCTTT. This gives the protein CASSLGVRSTEAFF.

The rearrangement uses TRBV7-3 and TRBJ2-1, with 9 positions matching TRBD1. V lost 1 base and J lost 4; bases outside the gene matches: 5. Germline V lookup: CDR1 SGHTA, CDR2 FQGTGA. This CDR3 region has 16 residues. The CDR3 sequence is CASSLRGGTGYNEQFF. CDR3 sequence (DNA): TGTGCCAGCAGCTTAAGGGGCGGGACAGGGTACAATGAGCAGTTCTTC.

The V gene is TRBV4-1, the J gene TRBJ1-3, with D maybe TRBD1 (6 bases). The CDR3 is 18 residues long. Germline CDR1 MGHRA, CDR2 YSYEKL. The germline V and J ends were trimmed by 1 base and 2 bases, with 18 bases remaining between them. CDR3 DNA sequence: TGCGCCAGCAGCCAAGCTGCGGCCAGGGGAAGGGCTGGAAACACCATATATTTT. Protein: CASSQAAARGRAGNTIYF.

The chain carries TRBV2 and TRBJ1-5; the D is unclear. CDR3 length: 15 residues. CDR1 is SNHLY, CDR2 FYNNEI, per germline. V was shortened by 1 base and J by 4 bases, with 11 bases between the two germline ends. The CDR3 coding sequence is TGTGCCAGCAGTGAAGTAGATGGCAGAAATCAGCCCCAGCATTTT. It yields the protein CASSEVDGRNQPQHF.

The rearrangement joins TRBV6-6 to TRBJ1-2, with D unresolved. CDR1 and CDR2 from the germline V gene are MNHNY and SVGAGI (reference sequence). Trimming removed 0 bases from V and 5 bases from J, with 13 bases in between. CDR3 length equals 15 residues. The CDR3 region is CASSYSPNQWYGYTF. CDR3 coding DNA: TGTGCCAGCAGTTACTCTCCAAATCAGTGGTATGGCTACACCTTC.

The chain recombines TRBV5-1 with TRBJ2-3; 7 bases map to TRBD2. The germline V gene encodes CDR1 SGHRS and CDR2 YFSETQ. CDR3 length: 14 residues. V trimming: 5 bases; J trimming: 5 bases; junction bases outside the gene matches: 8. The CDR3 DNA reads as TGCGCCAGCAGACCCCTAGCGGAAGGAGATACGCAGTATTTT. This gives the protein CASRPLAEGDTQYF.

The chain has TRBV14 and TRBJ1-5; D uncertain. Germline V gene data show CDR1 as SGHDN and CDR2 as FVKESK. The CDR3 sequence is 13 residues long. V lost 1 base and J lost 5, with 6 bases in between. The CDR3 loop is CASSQGLDQPQHF. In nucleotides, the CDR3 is TGTGCCAGCAGCCAAGGGTTAGATCAGCCCCAGCATTTT.

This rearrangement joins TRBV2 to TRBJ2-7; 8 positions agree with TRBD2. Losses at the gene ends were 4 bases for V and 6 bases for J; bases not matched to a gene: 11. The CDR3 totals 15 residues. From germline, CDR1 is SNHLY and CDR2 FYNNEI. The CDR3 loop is CASSAPGAGEGEQYF. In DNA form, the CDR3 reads TGTGCCAGCAGTGCCCCGGGAGCGGGGGAGGGCGAGCAGTACTTC.

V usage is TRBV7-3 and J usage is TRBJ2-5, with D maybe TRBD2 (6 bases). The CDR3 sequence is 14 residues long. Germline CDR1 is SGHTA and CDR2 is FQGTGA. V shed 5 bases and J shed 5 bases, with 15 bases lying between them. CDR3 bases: TGTGCCAGCAGCCCCGGAGGGGCGGGGGAGACCCAGTACTTC. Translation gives CASSPGGAGETQYF.

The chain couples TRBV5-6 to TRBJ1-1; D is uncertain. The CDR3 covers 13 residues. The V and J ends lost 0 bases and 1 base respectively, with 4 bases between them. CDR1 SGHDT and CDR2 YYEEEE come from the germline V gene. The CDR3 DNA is TGTGCCAGCAGCTTGGGTGCGAACACTGAAGCTTTCTTT. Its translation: CASSLGANTEAFF.